Below, one T cell receptor (beta chain) is given with its context. Its target is not known. The CDR3 extends over 14 amino acids. CDR1 and CDR2 (germline): MGHRA, YSYEKL. The V end was cut by 1 base, the J end by 4 bases, with 10 bases between. The record originates from a study of cytomegalovirus exposure and HLA in healthy donors. PCR primers comprised 60 Vbeta and 13 Jbeta primers. In the original processing: Counted up in a later analysis, unique TCR beta chains came to around 80 million, with some 11 million shared. Sequenced by immunoSEQ multiplex PCR; TCRdb stores in-frame clones only, minus some. V and J calls plus clone size are reproduced from that table; the DNA served to infer D and trimming. Among 160,000 or so clones listed, about 75% were seen once. Each of the donors was a healthy bone marrow donor. Findings of the study overall: TCR beta sequences reportedly predicted most subjects' HLA-A and HLA-B alleles accurately.

The J gene is TRBJ1-2, the V gene TRBV4-1, with D possibly matching TRBD1 (6 bases). The receptor comes from a man in his forties in good health and CMV-seropositive. The sample taken for sequencing was PBMCs. CDR3 DNA: TGCGCCAGCAGCCAAGGGACAGAGAGCTATGGCTACACCTTC. This gives the protein CASSQGTESYGYTF.